This T cell receptor beta chain was retrieved from a study of blood T cell repertoires in COVID-19. Study overall: Samples came from the United States, Italy and Spain, spanning acute and convalescent COVID-19. T cells, B-cell-depleted T cells, or PBMCs provided the cDNA or gDNA that served as material.

Trimming removed 5 bases from V and 3 bases from J; junction bases left unmatched: 6. Germline V gene data show CDR1 as MDHEN and CDR2 as SYDVKM. CDR3 length: 15 residues. Here immunoSEQ multiplex PCR was the method, and the copy in TCRdb shows in-frame clones only, minus some. This sample yields about 240,000 clones, of which approximately 87% are seen a single time; roughly 5.8% belongs to the top ten. Sequencing was carried out using peripheral blood. This receptor was identified in a man aged 60-69 years with acute or convalescent COVID-19. The V gene is TRBV28, the J gene TRBJ2-7, with 11 bases fitting TRBD2. In nucleotides, the CDR3 is TGTGCCAGCAGTCTCGGGACTAGCGGCTTCTACGAGCAGTACTTC. Amino acids: CASSLGTSGFYEQYF.